The following is a TCR beta chain sequence with its context. The length of the CDR3 is 16 residues. Trimming removed 1 base at V and 0 bases at J, with 13 bases between. Per the germline V gene, CDR1 is SGHDT and CDR2 is YYEEEE. The data were obtained in a study of cytomegalovirus exposure and HLA in healthy donors. Primers included in the PCR were 60 Vbeta and 13 Jbeta primers. Sequencing was performed with immunoSEQ multiplex PCR; in TCRdb, only in-frame clones are kept and a portion is missing. The repertoire holds 120,000 to 150,000 clones, with 60% to 80% as singletons. This TCR derives from a man aged 35-49 years in good health and CMV-seronegative. Sequenced input: PBMCs. This chain connects TRBV5-6 to TRBJ2-5, with D perhaps TRBD2 (5 bases). The CDR3 DNA reads as TGTGCCAGCAGCTTGTTGGCCCCGGGGAACCAAGAGACCCAGTACTTC. Its translation: CASSLLAPGNQETQYF.